This TCR beta chain originates from a study of T cell repertoires in aging, cancer and after chemotherapy. On the study more broadly: Six age groups, ranging from 30 or younger to 70 or older, included the donors. Clear clonal overlap appeared across healthy donor samples taken over several months to years. The whole study produced a dataset of some 10 million TCR reads.

Study-wide results and limits: These repertoire data do not allow conclusions about immunological memory after chemotherapy.

The V gene lost 0 bases and the J gene lost 7 bases, with 10 bases spanning the gap. Germline V gene data show CDR1 as SGHNT and CDR2 as YYREEE (reference sequence). CDR3 length equals 13 residues. Multiplex touch-down PCR with TRB-A/B primers amplified rearranged V-D-J TRB sequences. TCRdb called the multiplex PCR reads again in MiXCR, with one record for every CDR3 protein. Of about 9,400 distinct CDR3 sequences in the sample, 30% to 45% were seen once. Worth noting for this clonotype: The antigen is not known.

Amplification of TCR beta used genomic DNA extracted from peripheral blood. Input material: blood. The chain combines TRBV5-4 with TRBJ1-2, with TRBD1 as a possible D gene (5 bases). This receptor was identified in a human donor in good health. The CDR3 loop reads CASSLDRLGGYTF. The CDR3 bases are TGTGCCAGCAGCTTGGACAGGCTTGGTGGCTACACCTTC.